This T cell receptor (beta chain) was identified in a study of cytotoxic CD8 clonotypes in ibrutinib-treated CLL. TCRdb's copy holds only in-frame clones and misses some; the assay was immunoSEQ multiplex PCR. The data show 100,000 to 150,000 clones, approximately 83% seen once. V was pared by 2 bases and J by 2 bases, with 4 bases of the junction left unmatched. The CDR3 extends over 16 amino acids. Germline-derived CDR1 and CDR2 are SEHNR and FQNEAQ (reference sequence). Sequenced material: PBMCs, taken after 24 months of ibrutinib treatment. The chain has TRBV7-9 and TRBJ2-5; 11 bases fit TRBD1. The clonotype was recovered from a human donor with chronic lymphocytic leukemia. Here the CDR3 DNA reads TGTGCCAGCAGCTTATTTGGGACAGGGGGACAAGAGACCCAGTACTTC. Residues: CASSLFGTGGQETQYF.